This TCR beta chain was obtained from a study of a mutant IDH1 vaccine in newly diagnosed glioma. The method was immunoSEQ multiplex PCR; TCRdb's version includes in-frame clones alone and lacks a portion of them. The sample contains about 60,000 clones, more than 80% of which appear only once. On this clone itself: Its specificity is unknown.

Trimming cost V 6 bases and J 3 bases, with 15 bases left between them. This CDR3 contains 14 residues. CDR1 and CDR2 from the germline V gene are WSHSY and SAAADI. Study-level points and caveats: In 93.3% of patients, immune responses induced by the vaccine occurred.

Time point reported: week 11, during vaccination. In the vaccine, a single dose held 300 ug of the mutant IDH1 20-mer peptide, along with topical imiquimod. This chain links TRBV10-2 with TRBJ2-7; D is unresolved. This clonotype was obtained from a man younger than 45 with glioma. Sequencing was performed on PBMCs, taken from a glioma patient whose treatment included an IDH1 peptide vaccine. The CDR3: CASRIPGQGYEQYF. For the CDR3, the DNA is TGCGCCAGCAGGATCCCGGGCCAAGGCTACGAGCAGTACTTC.